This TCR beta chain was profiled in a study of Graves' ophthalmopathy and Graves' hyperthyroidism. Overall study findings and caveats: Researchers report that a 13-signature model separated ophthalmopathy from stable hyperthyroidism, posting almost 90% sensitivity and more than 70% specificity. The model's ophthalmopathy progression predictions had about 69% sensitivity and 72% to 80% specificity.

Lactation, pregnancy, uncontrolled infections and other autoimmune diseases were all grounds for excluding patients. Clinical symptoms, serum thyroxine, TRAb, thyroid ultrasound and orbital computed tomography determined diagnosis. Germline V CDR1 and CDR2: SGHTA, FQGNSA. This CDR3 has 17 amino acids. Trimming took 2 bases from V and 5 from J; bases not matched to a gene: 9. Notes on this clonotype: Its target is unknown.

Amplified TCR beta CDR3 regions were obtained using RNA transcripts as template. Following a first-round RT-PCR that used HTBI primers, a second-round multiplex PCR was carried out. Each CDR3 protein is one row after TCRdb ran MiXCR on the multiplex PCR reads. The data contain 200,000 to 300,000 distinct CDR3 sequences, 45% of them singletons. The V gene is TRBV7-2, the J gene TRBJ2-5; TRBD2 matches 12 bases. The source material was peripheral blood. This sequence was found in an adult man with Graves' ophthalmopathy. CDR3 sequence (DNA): TGTGCCAGCAGCTTAAGTCTAGCGGGGGGGCCGTCGGAGACCCAGTACTTC. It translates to CASSLSLAGGPSETQYF.